The rows below give T cell receptor beta chains drawn from one sample of a study of shared T cell receptors in the human thymus. The assay was immunoSEQ multiplex PCR, and TCRdb's table has in-frame clones only and misses some. The sample shows about 380,000 clones, approximately 95% of them seen only once. The specimen sequenced was thymocytes. Receptors originate from a human donor. Both conserved end residues are part of each CDR3. The D gene is left open where the match is weak. Clone size, where shown, is once, few, many, or a class for clones that have expanded.

V,size,D,J,CDR3,DNA
TRBV28,once,TRBD2,TRBJ2-1,CASSRSPGAGGSYNEQFF,TGTGCCAGCAGCCGCTCTCCTGGCGCGGGGGGCTCCTACAATGAGCAGTTCTTC
TRBV5-1,NA,NA,TRBJ2-3,CASSPLRESVVSTDTQYF,TGCGCCAGCAGCCCATTAAGGGAGAGTGTGGTTAGCACAGATACGCAGTATTTT
TRBV2,NA,TRBD2,TRBJ2-5,CASSERSGLVEREGLGETQYF,TGTGCCAGCAGTGAACGTTCGGGTCTTGTAGAGCGGGAGGGCCTGGGAGAGACCCAGTACTTC
TRBV30,NA,NA,TRBJ1-4,CAWTPEGHIATNEKLFF,TGTGCCTGGACCCCCGAGGGGCATATCGCAACTAATGAAAAACTGTTTTTT
TRBV5-8,NA,NA,TRBJ2-3,CASSLGQAGTGDTDTQYF,TGTGCCAGCAGCTTGGGACAGGCAGGAACTGGAGACACAGATACGCAGTATTTT
TRBV5-4,NA,NA,TRBJ1-2,CASSQNQGRANPNGYTF,TGTGCCAGCAGCCAAAATCAGGGACGGGCAAACCCCAATGGCTACACCTTC
TRBV7-8,NA,NA,TRBJ1-1,CASFHHLEVEAFF,TGTGCCAGCTTTCATCATTTGGAAGTTGAAGCTTTCTTT
TRBV14,once,TRBD1,TRBJ1-1,CASSHDRGDTEAFF,TGTGCCAGCAGTCACGACAGGGGGGACACTGAAGCTTTCTTT
TRBV4-3,NA,NA,TRBJ2-1,CASSQDNEAGSYNEQFF,TGCGCCAGCAGCCAAGATAATGAAGCGGGCTCCTACAATGAGCAGTTCTTC
TRBV10-3,NA,NA,TRBJ2-1,CAISETLGEVNNEQFF,TGTGCCATCAGTGAAACGTTGGGAGAGGTGAACAATGAGCAGTTCTTC
TRBV10-3,NA,TRBD2,TRBJ2-1,CAIGERPSGPSYNEQFF,TGTGCCATCGGCGAGCGGCCTAGCGGCCCCTCCTACAATGAGCAGTTCTTC
TRBV28,NA,NA,TRBJ1-5,CANNKGGGRDNQPQHF,TGTGCCAACAATAAAGGTGGGGGGCGCGACAATCAGCCCCAGCATTTT
TRBV19,once,TRBD2,TRBJ2-7,CASNGREGVYEQYF,TGTGCCAGTAATGGGCGGGAGGGCGTCTACGAGCAGTACTTC
TRBV7-7,NA,TRBD2,TRBJ2-2,CASSRERGPGLAGAGELFF,TGTGCCAGCAGCCGGGAGAGGGGCCCGGGACTAGCGGGAGCCGGGGAGCTGTTTTTT
TRBV18,NA,TRBD1,TRBJ2-1,CASSPKQGSPYNEQFF,TGTGCCAGCTCACCTAAACAGGGGAGTCCTTACAATGAGCAGTTCTTC
TRBV7-9,NA,NA,TRBJ2-1,CATRASGKRSRFGEQFF,TGTGCCACCCGGGCCAGCGGAAAGCGGTCCCGGTTCGGTGAGCAGTTCTTC
TRBV11-2,NA,TRBD2,TRBJ2-3,CASSSGLAGEEDTQYF,TGTGCCAGCAGCTCGGGACTAGCGGGAGAGGAAGATACGCAGTATTTT
TRBV29-1,NA,NA,TRBJ1-4,CSVLRVGRSKLFF,TGCAGCGTCCTAAGGGTGGGGAGAAGCAAACTGTTTTTT
TRBV9,once,NA,TRBJ2-1,CASSVGLENEQFF,TGTGCCAGCAGCGTAGGATTGGAGAATGAGCAGTTCTTC
TRBV13,once,NA,TRBJ2-7,CASRLGGTDAYEQYF,TGTGCCAGCAGACTTGGGGGGACAGACGCCTACGAGCAGTACTTC
TRBV10-3,NA,NA,TRBJ2-3,CAISEPNRASKGVSTDTQYF,TGTGCCATCAGTGAGCCTAATCGGGCCTCTAAAGGAGTTAGCACAGATACGCAGTATTTT
TRBV14,NA,NA,TRBJ2-1,CASSQARPAAYNEQFF,TGTGCCAGCAGCCAAGCCCGCCCGGCAGCCTACAATGAGCAGTTCTTC
TRBV7-6,NA,NA,TRBJ1-5,CASSLNPTLSNQPQHF,TGTGCCAGCAGCCTCAATCCCACCCTGAGCAATCAGCCCCAGCATTTT
TRBV5-1,NA,NA,TRBJ2-7,CASSLRTYPYEQYF,TGCGCCAGCAGCTTAAGGACGTACCCCTACGAGCAGTACTTC
TRBV7-2,NA,NA,TRBJ2-1,CASSLWTSYNEQFF,TGTGCCAGCAGCCTCTGGACCTCCTACAATGAGCAGTTCTTC
TRBV7-9,once,NA,TRBJ1-1,CASAPGIRQVPMMNTEAFF,TGTGCCAGCGCCCCCGGTATCCGACAGGTCCCAATGATGAACACTGAAGCTTTCTTT
TRBV4-3,NA,TRBD2,TRBJ2-1,CASSQGTGGPYNEQFF,TGCGCCAGCAGCCAAGGGACGGGAGGGCCCTACAATGAGCAGTTCTTC
TRBV5-1,NA,TRBD1,TRBJ2-5,CASGVPGGYRQETQYF,TGCGCCAGCGGAGTTCCAGGGGGCTACCGTCAAGAGACCCAGTACTTC
TRBV27,once,NA,TRBJ1-4,CASSCRDGKNEKLFF,TGTGCCAGCAGTTGCCGGGACGGGAAGAATGAAAAACTGTTTTTT